The clone carrying this TCR beta chain came up a few times. Its target is unknown. The data belong to a study of cytotoxic CD8 clonotypes in ibrutinib-treated CLL. V gave up 6 bases and J gave up 6 bases, with 11 bases separating them. The V gene's germline CDR1 is DFQATT and CDR2 SNEGSKA (reference sequence). The CDR3 spans 11 residues. Study results and caveats: Sustained-remission and progressing patients diverged in sampling times. Against age-matched healthy donors, baseline clonality ran higher and tracked circulating CD8+ T-cell counts.

Sequencing used immunoSEQ multiplex PCR; TCRdb keeps in-frame clones, though not all of them. The sample comprises roughly 150,000 clones, roughly 76% of which are singletons, and 5.1% rests with the top ten. V and J are TRBV20-1 and TRBJ1-2, with a weak D call TRBD1 (5 bases). The sample was PBMCs, taken after 24 months of ibrutinib treatment. The TCR originated in a human donor with chronic lymphocytic leukemia. The CDR3: CSARGGNGYTF. The CDR3 nucleotides are TGCAGTGCCCGGGGGGGGAATGGCTACACCTTC.